The 23 T cell receptor beta chains reported below all come from one sample, sequenced in a study of radiotherapy plus CTLA-4 blockade in lung cancer. This table comes from immunoSEQ multiplex PCR, and its TCRdb copy is limited to in-frame clones, with some not included. The sample lists around 38,000 clones; roughly 85% were seen once. Here the sequenced sample was peripheral blood, taken from a patient treated with radiotherapy plus ipilimumab. The receptors come from a human donor with non-small cell lung cancer whose response to radiotherapy plus ipilimumab could not be evaluated.

The chain links TRBV28 to TRBJ2-5; TRBD1 matches at 7 bases. CDR1 and CDR2 from the germline V gene are MDHEN and SYDVKM. This CDR3 is built from 15 residues. V shed 4 bases, J shed 5 bases, and the junction held 10 bases outside the gene matches. This CDR3 reads CASSWARQGPETQYF. As DNA, the CDR3 is TGTGCCAGCAGTTGGGCCCGACAGGGTCCGGAGACCCAGTACTTC.

V gene TRBV7-2 combines with J gene TRBJ2-3, with 15 nucleotides matching TRBD2. V was pared by 6 bases and J by 4 bases, with 5 bases of the junction left unmatched. Per the germline V gene, CDR1 is SGHTA and CDR2 is FQGNSA. The CDR3 totals 16 residues. The CDR3: CASRTGLAGGADTQYF. The CDR3, as DNA: TGTGCCAGCAGAACGGGACTAGCGGGGGGAGCAGATACGCAGTATTTT.

The V and J genes are TRBV29-1 and TRBJ2-7, with 7 bases identical to TRBD2. In germline, CDR1 is SQVTM, CDR2 ANQGSEA. The CDR3 has 13 residues. V shed 7 bases, J shed 2 bases, and the junction held 8 bases outside the gene matches. CDR3 sequence reads: CSARTSDAYEQYF. The CDR3 DNA is TGCAGCGCGAGAACTAGCGACGCCTACGAGCAGTACTTC.

J is TRBJ2-7 and V is TRBV18, with D possibly TRBD1 on 5 matching bases. The CDR3 consists of 14 residues. The germline gives CDR1 KGHSH, CDR2 LQKENI. V was cut by 6 bases and J by 3 bases, with 15 bases left in between. The CDR3 DNA reads TGTGCCAGCTCCACGGACATTTCGATCTACGAGCAGTACTTC. Amino acid sequence: CASSTDISIYEQYF.

The V gene is TRBV2, the J gene TRBJ2-7; tentative D call: TRBD2 (5 bases). The germline CDR1 and CDR2 sequences are SNHLY and FYNNEI. The CDR3 has 13 amino acids. V lost 8 bases to trimming and J lost 3 bases, with 14 bases between them. CDR3 bases: TGTGCCAGCTTGCCGGACTCACGCTACGAGCAGTACTTC. This sequence encodes CASLPDSRYEQYF.

The V and J genes are TRBV10-1 and TRBJ1-2, with 7 bases identical to TRBD1. Germline values: CDR1 WNHNN, CDR2 SYGVQD (reference sequence). CDR3 length: 12 residues. V shed 8 bases, J shed 14 bases, and the junction held 14 bases outside the gene matches. The CDR3 nucleotides are TGCGCCAGCCCCTCTGGAGGGGGCGTAGGGACCTTC. Its translation: CASPSGGGVGTF.

The chain couples TRBV28 to TRBJ2-7; TRBD2 matches 9 bases. Looked up from germline, CDR1 is MDHEN and CDR2 is SYDVKM. The CDR3 covers 16 residues. J gave up 1 base and V 3 bases, and 7 bases lay outside the gene matches. The CDR3 here is CASSFTLAGLSYEQYF. The CDR3 DNA sequence: TGTGCCAGCAGTTTTACCCTAGCGGGGCTATCCTACGAGCAGTACTTC.

The rearrangement joins TRBV18 to TRBJ2-5; a weak D match, TRBD2 (5 bases). Per germline, CDR1 KGHSH and CDR2 LQKENI. The CDR3 extends over 15 amino acids. The ends were cut back, 0 bases at V and 7 bases at J, with 15 bases in the middle. The CDR3 here is CASSPPGVPAGTQYF. The DNA for the CDR3 is TGTGCCAGCTCACCACCGGGAGTACCCGCGGGGACCCAGTACTTC.

This clone was seen just once. V is TRBV19 and J is TRBJ1-6, with 7 positions matching TRBD1. The CDR3 is 14 amino acids. V gave up 4 bases and J gave up 7 bases; unmatched junction bases: 4. Germline CDR1 and CDR2: LNHDA and SQIVND (reference sequence). The DNA for the CDR3 is TGTGCCAGTAGTAGTGACAGGGTGAATTCACCCCTCCACTTT. This sequence encodes CASSSDRVNSPLHF.

This sequence joins TRBV5-1 and TRBJ2-1; 14 bases match TRBD2. From germline, CDR1 is SGHRS and CDR2 YFSETQ. V was pared by 3 bases and J by 4 bases, with 3 bases of the junction left unmatched. The length of the CDR3 is 16 residues. The CDR3 sequence: CASSWRLAGGYNEQFF. DNA for the CDR3: TGCGCCAGCAGCTGGAGACTAGCGGGAGGGTACAATGAGCAGTTCTTC.

V gene TRBV5-1 combines with J gene TRBJ2-1; 16 nucleotides match TRBD2. CDR1 SGHRS and CDR2 YFSETQ come from the germline V gene. The CDR3 spans 18 residues. The junction had 4 bases not matched to a gene; V was cut back by 4 bases and J by 0 bases. The CDR3 loop reads CASSVGLAGGPSYNEQFF. CDR3 nucleotide sequence: TGCGCCAGCAGCGTGGGACTAGCGGGGGGGCCCTCCTACAATGAGCAGTTCTTC.

V usage is TRBV28 and J usage is TRBJ1-2; a possible D gene is TRBD1 (5 bases). This CDR3 has 11 residues. V was cut by 5 bases and J by 5 bases, with 6 bases left in between. CDR1 is MDHEN, CDR2 SYDVKM, per germline. The CDR3 DNA follows: TGTGCCAGCAGTAGGGGTTATGGCTACACCTTC. It specifies CASSRGYGYTF.

The chain uses TRBV7-8 and TRBJ2-7, with D hard to call. The germline gives CDR1 SGHVS, CDR2 FQNEAQ. The CDR3 length is 11 residues. Between the trimmed V and J ends, which lost 2 bases and 7 bases, there was a span of 6 bases. CDR3 in DNA: TGTGCCAGCAGCTTATTGAGGGAGCAGTACTTC. Its protein is CASSLLREQYF. Full variable domain (outside the CDR3, taken from reference TRBV7-8 and TRBJ2-7): GAGVSQSPRYKVAKRGQDVALRCDPISGHVSLFWYQQALGQGPEFLTYFQNEAQLDKSGLPSDRFFAERPEGSVSTLKIQRTQQEDSAVYLCASSLLREQYFGPGTRLTVT.

The chain has TRBV7-9 and TRBJ2-7; the D gene is possibly TRBD2 (6 bases). This CDR3 is 12 amino acids long. Germline loops: CDR1 SEHNR, CDR2 FQNEAQ (reference sequence). V was cut by 5 bases and J by 6 bases, with 11 bases left in between. CDR3 in DNA: TGTGCCAGCAGCCCCTTGCGGGGCGAGCAGTACTTC. This sequence encodes CASSPLRGEQYF. The full variable domain, rest sourced from reference TRBV7-9 and TRBJ2-7, is DTGVSQNPRHKITKRGQNVTFRCDPISEHNRLYWYRQTLGQGPEFLTYFQNEAQLEKSRLLSDRFSAERPKGSFSTLEIQRTEQGDSAMYLCASSPLRGEQYFGPGTRLTVT.

The chain is built from TRBV2 and TRBJ1-5, with 9 bases aligning to TRBD1. The CDR3 has 15 amino acids. Looked up from germline, CDR1 is SNHLY and CDR2 is FYNNEI. V shed 6 bases, J shed 1 base, and the junction held 4 bases outside the gene matches. CDR3 residues: CASRAQGASNQPQHF. For the CDR3, the DNA is TGTGCCAGCAGGGCACAGGGGGCCAGCAATCAGCCCCAGCATTTT.

The rearrangement uses TRBV7-9 and TRBJ2-7; tentatively, D is TRBD2 (6 bases). The germline CDR1 and CDR2 sequences are SEHNR and FQNEAQ (reference sequence). The CDR3 has 13 residues. V was cut by 5 bases and J by 2 bases, with 10 bases left in between. The CDR3 DNA is TGTGCCAGCAGCGGAGGGATTGCCTACGAGCAGTACTTC. Translation gives CASSGGIAYEQYF.

The chain carries TRBV7-8 and TRBJ2-5, with D unresolved. The J call may be mistaken, given a closer DNA end match to TRBJ2-7. Germline V gene lookup returns CDR1 SGHVS and CDR2 FQNEAQ. This CDR3 region has 14 residues. CDR3 nucleotide sequence: TGTGCCAGCAGCTTATATCGTGAGGCCTACGAGCAGTACTTC. Its translation: CASSLYREAYEQYF.

The V call is TRBV5-1, the J call TRBJ2-7; tentative D call: TRBD2 (5 bases). The CDR3 is 15 amino acids. V lost 6 bases and J 5 bases, leaving 21 bases between the germline ends. CDR1 and CDR2 (germline): SGHRS, YFSETQ. For the CDR3, the DNA is TGCGCCAGCAAATCATCTCCCGGGAACTTCAACGAGCAGTACTTC. Amino acids: CASKSSPGNFNEQYF.

This rearrangement joins TRBV14 to TRBJ1-2; TRBD1 might be the D (6 bases). Between the trimmed V and J ends, which lost 4 bases and 4 bases, there was a span of 13 bases. The germline CDR1 and CDR2 sequences are SGHDN and FVKESK. The CDR3 consists of 14 residues. As DNA, the CDR3 is TGTGCCAGCAGCCGAGGGGGGGGCGTCTATGGCTACACCTTC. It yields the protein CASSRGGGVYGYTF.

V usage is TRBV29-1 and J usage is TRBJ2-5, with D uncertain. The CDR3 runs to 11 residues. Deletions cut 5 bases from V and 5 bases from J, with 9 bases between. The germline V gene has CDR1 SQVTM and CDR2 ANQGSEA. The CDR3 spells CSVSIQETQYF. Here the CDR3 DNA reads TGCAGCGTTAGCATACAGGAGACCCAGTACTTC.

This clone turned up a few times. V gene TRBV7-9 combines with J gene TRBJ2-2, with TRBD2 matching over 8 bases. The CDR3 totals 16 residues. Looked up from germline, CDR1 is SEHNR and CDR2 is FQNEAQ (reference sequence). V dropped 4 bases and J dropped 1; count of bases not matched to a gene: 5. The CDR3 loop reads CASSSPAGGNTGELFF. In DNA, the CDR3 is TGTGCCAGCAGCTCCCCCGCGGGAGGGAACACCGGGGAGCTGTTTTTT.

The chain joins TRBV28 to TRBJ1-1; 8 bases map to TRBD1. Germline trimming cut 2 bases from V and 1 base from J; bases unmatched to any gene: 3. The germline V gene encodes CDR1 MDHEN and CDR2 SYDVKM. The CDR3 runs 15 residues. CDR3 in amino acids: CASSLRDRTNTEAFF. Written as DNA, the CDR3 is TGTGCCAGCAGTTTAAGGGACAGGACGAACACTGAAGCTTTCTTT.

The chain carries TRBV4-2 and TRBJ2-5; 12 bases agree with TRBD2. Germline CDR1 and CDR2: LGHNA and YNFKEQ. J gave up 4 bases and V 5 bases, and 11 bases lay outside the gene matches. The CDR3 loop spans 17 amino acids. The CDR3 is CASSYGLAGYDSETQYF. CDR3 in DNA: TGTGCCAGCAGCTACGGACTAGCGGGGTACGACTCAGAGACCCAGTACTTC.